The clone carrying this TCR beta chain has a handful of counts. This specimen comes from a study of T cells in Graves' hyperthyroidism and ophthalmopathy. Background on the study: The authors collected peripheral blood at initial diagnosis, before any treatment.

With 1 base removed from V and 3 bases from J, the gap between germline ends came to 16 bases. Germline CDR1 and CDR2: DFQATT and SNEGSKA (reference sequence). The CDR3 totals 16 residues. Researchers took RNA transcripts and amplified the TCR beta CDR3 regions from them. HTBI primers were used for first-round RT-PCR of the TCR CDR3. TCRdb re-analysed the multiplex PCR reads in MiXCR, keeping a single row per CDR3 protein. This table holds about 720,000 distinct CDR3 sequences, around a sixth found once. The material sequenced was blood. The chain carries TRBV20-1 and TRBJ1-5, with a weak D call TRBD1 (6 bases). The TCR sequence derives from a woman in her 50s with Graves' hyperthyroidism that later progressed to Graves' ophthalmopathy. The CDR3 loop is CSARVEGEGDNQPQHF. CDR3 DNA sequence: TGCAGTGCTAGAGTCGAGGGGGAGGGTGACAATCAGCCCCAGCATTTT.